This paragraph reports one TCR beta chain. Seattle's cohort entered during active infection and was followed longitudinally. There are 15 residues in the CDR3. V lost 4 bases to trimming and J lost 3 bases, with 13 bases between them. The germline V gene encodes CDR1 SGHNT and CDR2 YYREEE (reference sequence). In the authors' workflow: By means of reference gene primer amplification, nucleated cell counts were estimated. The assay was immunoSEQ multiplex PCR, and TCRdb's table has in-frame clones only and misses some. For V, J and clone size, that table is used; D and trimming come from the DNA. The sample contains 250,000 to 350,000 clones, just under 90% of which appear only once. The data stem from a study of blood T cell repertoires in COVID-19. Background on the study: Samples representing acute and convalescent COVID-19 were sourced from the United States, Italy and Spain. The analysed material was cDNA or gDNA that came from T cells, B-cell-depleted T cells, or PBMCs.

V usage is TRBV5-4 and J usage is TRBJ2-2; D is perhaps TRBD2 (7 bases). Sequences were obtained from peripheral blood. This clonotype was obtained from a woman in her 50s with COVID-19, enrolled during active disease. The CDR3 region is CASSPRGGYTGELFF. The DNA of the CDR3 is TGTGCCAGCAGCCCCAGGGGAGGGTACACCGGGGAGCTGTTTTTT.